This note documents a single T cell receptor beta chain sequence. How the authors handled the data: Using reference gene primer amplification, nucleated cell counts were estimated. Profiling relied on immunoSEQ multiplex PCR, and the TCRdb table lists in-frame clones only, not all of them. Clone size and V and J calls were adopted from that table, with D and trimming inferred from the DNA. The profile shows some 62,000 clones, approximately 88% of them singletons. This specimen belongs to a study of blood T cell repertoires in COVID-19. At the level of the study: COVID-19 samples, acute and convalescent, were from the United States, Italy and Spain. The analysed material was cDNA or gDNA that came from T cells, B-cell-depleted T cells, or PBMCs.

The CDR3 has 13 residues. V was trimmed by 6 bases and J by 5 bases, leaving 13 bases between them. Per the germline V gene, CDR1 is MDHEN and CDR2 is SYDVKM. The sequenced material came from peripheral blood. J is TRBJ2-5 and V is TRBV28, with D uncertain. The sequence was collected from a human donor in a cohort sampled during active COVID-19. CDR3 DNA: TGTGCCAGCAGACTTGGGCACTCGGAGACCCAGTACTTC. It codes for CASRLGHSETQYF.